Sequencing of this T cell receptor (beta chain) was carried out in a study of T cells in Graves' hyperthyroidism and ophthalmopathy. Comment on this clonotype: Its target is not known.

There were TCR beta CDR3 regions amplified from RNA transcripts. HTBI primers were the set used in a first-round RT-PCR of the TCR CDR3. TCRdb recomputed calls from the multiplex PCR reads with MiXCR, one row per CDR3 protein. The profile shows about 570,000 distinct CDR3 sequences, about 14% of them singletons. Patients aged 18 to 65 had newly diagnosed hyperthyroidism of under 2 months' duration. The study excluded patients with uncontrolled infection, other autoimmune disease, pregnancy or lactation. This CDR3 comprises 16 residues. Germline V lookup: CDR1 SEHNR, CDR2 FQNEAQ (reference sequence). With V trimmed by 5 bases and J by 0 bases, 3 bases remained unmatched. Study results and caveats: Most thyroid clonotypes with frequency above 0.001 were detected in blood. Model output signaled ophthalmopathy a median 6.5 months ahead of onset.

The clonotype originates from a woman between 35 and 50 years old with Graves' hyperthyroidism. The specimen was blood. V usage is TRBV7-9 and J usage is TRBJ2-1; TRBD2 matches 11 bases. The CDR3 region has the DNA TGTGCCAGCAGCCAGGGACTAGCGGCCTCCTACAATGAGCAGTTCTTC. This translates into CASSQGLAASYNEQFF.